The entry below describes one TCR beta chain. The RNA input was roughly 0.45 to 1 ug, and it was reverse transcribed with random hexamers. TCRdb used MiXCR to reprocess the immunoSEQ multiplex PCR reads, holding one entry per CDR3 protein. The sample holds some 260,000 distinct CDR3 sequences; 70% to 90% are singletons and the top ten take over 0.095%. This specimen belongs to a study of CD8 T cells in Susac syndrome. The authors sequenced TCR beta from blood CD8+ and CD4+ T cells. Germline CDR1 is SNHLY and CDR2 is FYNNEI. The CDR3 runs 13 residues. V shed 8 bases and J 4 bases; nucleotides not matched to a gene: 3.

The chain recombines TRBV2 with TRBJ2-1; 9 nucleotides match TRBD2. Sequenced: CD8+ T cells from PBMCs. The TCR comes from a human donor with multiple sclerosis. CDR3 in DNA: TGTGCCAGCGGGGCGGGAGGGTACAATGAGCAGTTCTTC. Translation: CASGAGGYNEQFF. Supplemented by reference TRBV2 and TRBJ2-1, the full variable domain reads EPEVTQTPSHQVTQMGQEVILRCVPISNHLYFYWYRQILGQKVEFLVSFYNNEISEKSEIFDDQFSVERPDGSNFTLKIRSTKLEDSAMYFCASGAGGYNEQFFGPGTRLTVL.